This T cell receptor beta chain was captured by sequencing in a study of naive CD8 T cells in extremely preterm neonates (dated by TCRdb to 2016 to 2017). About the investigation overall: The adult participants' age range is given as 25-50 years in the abstract but as 20-50 years in the methods. The study compared TCRbeta CDR3 repertoires of sorted naive CD8+ T cells across four age groups: extremely preterm neonates, term neonates, young children and adults. What the research found in general, with its limitations: Compared with all other age groups, preterm neonates showed significantly lower iChao1 richness (p < 0.05) along with an even clone distribution, indicating a less rich repertoire. A larger fraction of CDR3 nucleotide sequences was shared among preterm neonates (2.7%) than among term neonates (around 0.4%), young children (roughly 0.03%) and adults (about 0.01%). Compared with the older groups, preterm CDR3s were shorter and closer to germline, carrying fewer N additions and showing less junctional trimming. A small sample size and variable productive template counts among preterm samples were noted by the authors as limitations. To track T cell development within individuals, the authors urged prospective longitudinal studies of preterm and term neonates.

TCRbeta CDR3 regions were amplified from genomic DNA by a two-step, bias-controlled multiplex PCR. Primers specific for every TRBV and TRBJ gene segment were used in the multiplex PCR. The immunoSEQ Assay was used to generate the TCRbeta repertoire data. Concerning the study's data processing: A relative-frequency ratio and a modified nearest-neighbor algorithm were applied to filter and cluster reads so that closely related sequences were merged. V, D and J gene assignments for CDR3 sequences followed IMGT annotation. Template counts were quantified against synthetic TCR CDR3 analog sequences and normalized for PCR amplification bias. Analyses were restricted to unique productive sequences, meaning in-frame CDR3 sequences without stop codons. The immunoSEQ Analyzer software was used to compute clonality, defined as 1 minus Pielou's evenness, and iChao1 richness. Depending on the Shapiro-Wilk normality results, either Student's t-test or a non-parametric test was run in JMP for statistical testing. TCRdb carries this immuneACCESS record with in-frame sequences only. Its versions omit some clonotypes, under half of them owing to an unresolved V gene in the studies checked, with the rest unexplained. V and J calls and clone size are copied from that table; D and trimming were computed from the DNA. The sample has some 5,900 clones on record, 95% to 98% of them singletons. The leading ten clones occupy around 1.3% of the sample.

Peripheral blood was donated by five healthy children aged about 15-60 months undergoing elective routine surgery and by five healthy nonsmoking adults. A FACSAria III cell sorter was used to sort live, Annexin V-negative naive CD8+ T cells (CD3+CD8+CD45RA+CCR7+). Per sample, between roughly 19,000 and 100,000 naive CD8+ T cells were obtained by sorting. Mononuclear cells were isolated from diluted blood by Ficoll-Paque density gradient centrifugation. Mononuclear cells were cryopreserved in roughly 10% DMSO with about 90% FBS and stored long term at -150°C before sorting. After thawing, the cells were stained with Annexin V and with antibodies against CD3, CD8, CCR7 and CD45RA. The DNeasy Blood and Tissue Kit was used to extract genomic DNA from snap-frozen pellets of sorted cells. Of note for this clone: Its antigen remains unidentified. One base away there is no much larger clone; base qualities are not given.

V loses 0 bases, J loses 8 bases, and the germline ends lie 11 bases apart. The CDR3 sequence holds 14 residues, the cysteine and phenylalanine included. Just CDR3 DNA is preserved here, 42 bases in frame from base 1. Sequences ENHRY (CDR1) and SYGVKD (CDR2) are obtained from the germline V gene. The sequenced material came from naive CD8+ T cells from blood. This receptor was obtained from a human donor in good health. Recombination connected TRBV10-3 to TRBJ2-1; the D gene lacks a confident call. The DNA is TGTGCCATCAGTGAGTCGCCGAGGCCAGATGAGCAGTTCTTC. It codes for CAISESPRPDEQFF.